A single sample gave rise to the 6 T cell receptor beta chains below, sequenced in a study of T cell changes during pregnancy in multiple sclerosis. TCRdb's table, derived via immunoSEQ multiplex PCR, lists solely in-frame clones and lacks some. This sample yields approximately 90,000 clones, of which around 92% are seen a single time; more than 2% belongs to the top ten. Specimen: peripheral blood, collected after pregnancy. These receptors were obtained from a female donor with multiple sclerosis, enrolled in a pregnancy study.

The chain uses TRBV10-3 and TRBJ1-1, with D maybe TRBD1 (6 bases). The CDR3 is 14 residues long. Germline CDR1 reads ENHRY; CDR2 reads SYGVKD. The V end was cut by 3 bases, the J end by 3 bases, with 11 bases between. The CDR3 bases are TGTGCCATCAGTGATAGGGACAAGGACACTGAAGCTTTCTTT. Translated: CAISDRDKDTEAFF.

V gene TRBV7-2 combines with J gene TRBJ1-5; D perhaps matches TRBD1 (6 bases). The CDR3 is made up of 14 amino acids. Germline values: CDR1 SGHTA, CDR2 FQGNSA. V lost 6 bases to trimming and J lost 5 bases, with 14 bases between them. CDR3: CASRRQASDQPQHF. The CDR3 DNA follows: TGTGCCAGCAGAAGACAGGCTTCCGATCAGCCCCAGCATTTT.

The chain uses TRBV11-2 and TRBJ1-1; TRBD1 might be the D (5 bases). CDR3 size: 14 residues. From germline, CDR1 is SGHAT and CDR2 FQNNGV. Trimming took off 5 bases at V and 1 base at J, with 11 bases between the two ends. The CDR3 sequence is CASSRGGTNTEAFF. For the CDR3, the DNA is TGTGCCAGCAGCCGCGGGGGGACGAACACTGAAGCTTTCTTT.

CDR3 sequence (DNA): TGTGCCAGCAGCTTAGCTCCTAGGAACCAAGAGACCCAGTACTTC. Translated: CASSLAPRNQETQYF. The chain employs TRBV5-5 and TRBJ2-5; D remains ambiguous. V gave up 2 bases and J gave up 0 bases, with 11 bases separating them. The length of the CDR3 is 15 residues. From germline, CDR1 is SGHKS and CDR2 YYEKEE (reference sequence).

At least ten counts were recorded for this clone. The V call is TRBV7-2, the J call TRBJ1-1; no reliable D call. Deletions cut 5 bases from V and 5 bases from J, with 12 bases between. The CDR3 has 13 amino acids. CDR1 is SGHTA, CDR2 FQGNSA, per germline. This chain's CDR3 is CASSQRTETEAFF. For the CDR3, the DNA is TGTGCCAGCAGCCAGAGAACAGAAACTGAAGCTTTCTTT.

The chain couples TRBV5-1 to TRBJ1-3, with 8 bases matching TRBD1. The germline gives CDR1 SGHRS, CDR2 YFSETQ. The CDR3 extends over 15 amino acids. V gave up 4 bases and J gave up 4 bases; unmatched junction bases: 7. CDR3 DNA: TGCGCCAGCAGCAACGGACAGGGTTCGGGAAACACCATATATTTT. As protein: CASSNGQGSGNTIYF.